This T cell receptor beta chain derives from a study of T cell responses to AZD1222 COVID-19 vaccine. Study-wide findings and caveats: At study baseline, merely five or six AZD1222 recipients were seropositive. Researchers report vaccine-associated CD4 TCRs spanning spike, with dominance at 160-218 and 743-854.

With regard to this clone: Its antigen remains unidentified.

The table came from immunoSEQ multiplex PCR; TCRdb's copy has only in-frame clones and leaves some out. The sample has around 130,000 clones, over 90% seen once. The CDR3 covers 14 residues. The germline V and J ends were trimmed by 7 bases and 1 base, with 13 bases remaining between them. Germline V gives CDR1 MNHEY, CDR2 SVGAGI. The rearrangement uses TRBV6-5 and TRBJ1-1; no firm D call. Sample: peripheral blood, taken on day 0 of AZD1222 vaccination. The TCR originated in an adult in good health. As DNA, the CDR3 is TGTGCCAGCAATTCTGCGGCCGGGAACACTGAAGCTTTCTTT. Translating it yields CASNSAAGNTEAFF.